This is a list of T cell receptor beta chains from one sample in a study of CD8+ T cells in alopecia areata. Profiled with immunoSEQ multiplex PCR; TCRdb holds only in-frame clones, not every one. The table shows a few hundred thousand clones, with approximately 70% occurring only once. The sequencing here drew on CD4+ T cells sorted from blood, taken around week 44, from a patient treated with tofacitinib. The receptors originated from a human donor with alopecia areata. CDR3s leave out the opening cysteine and the closing phenylalanine or tryptophan.

cdr3_aa j_call v_call
ATSRNRPPNTEAF TRBJ1-1 TRBV15
ASHDDGGASYEQY TRBJ2-7 TRBV27
AWSSAGRGSNQPQH TRBJ1-5 TRBV30
ASSLSGQNYGYT TRBJ1-2 TRBV5-4
SVERDRTTGELF TRBJ2-2 TRBV29-1
SVENRQSNTEAF TRBJ1-1 TRBV29-1
SVEVSGANVLT TRBJ2-6 TRBV29-1
AWNGVGNTGELF TRBJ2-2 TRBV30
ASSSTGYGTEAF TRBJ1-1 TRBV7-2
ATSRTDRGTGELF TRBJ2-2 TRBV15
ASSFDRGVYNEQF TRBJ2-1 TRBV7-2
ASTPGLEYQETQY TRBJ2-5 TRBV19
ASSLSLTVNTGELF TRBJ2-2 TRBV5-1
ASSVSGVETQY TRBJ2-5 TRBV9
ASSVRTGGGGYT TRBJ1-2 TRBV2
ASSDSIQTGRETQY TRBJ2-5 TRBV25-1
ASSQEQGAGGYT TRBJ1-2 TRBV4-3
AWLGQGQTEAF TRBJ1-1 TRBV30
SVEGQSYEQY TRBJ2-7 TRBV29-1
ASSQSGGSYEQY TRBJ2-7 TRBV4-1
ASSIGKGGSGELF TRBJ2-2 TRBV19
ASKTLAGPGEQY TRBJ2-7 TRBV27
AWSARTVGQPQH TRBJ1-5 TRBV30
ASSLSRTGGTLH TRBJ1-6 TRBV7-2
SVEQETQY TRBJ2-5 TRBV20-1
ASSYGTSGGAEQF TRBJ2-1 TRBV7-2
ASSLDSGNTIY TRBJ1-3 TRBV7-7
ASSLAVSGRGSYNSPLH TRBJ1-6 TRBV7-2
ASSLATGRADTQY TRBJ2-3 TRBV5-1
SVALRLAETDTQY TRBJ2-3 TRBV29-1
ASSQAPGTQY TRBJ2-3 TRBV4-1
ASSPTGNYGYT TRBJ1-2 TRBV25-1
ALKVGNQPQH TRBJ1-5 TRBV30
ASSQDISRNYGYT TRBJ1-2 TRBV4-1
ASSPSLGELLRGYT TRBJ1-2 TRBV7-2
SAAPGMGSEQY TRBJ2-7 TRBV29-1
ATSSPRRDTQY TRBJ2-3 TRBV15
ASSVDGSAPYEQY TRBJ2-7 TRBV9
ASSHRVVSPEQY TRBJ2-7 TRBV14
AWSVRGGPGNIQY TRBJ2-4 TRBV30
ASTRGGAFQETQY TRBJ2-5 TRBV7-2
ASSERRAYEQY TRBJ2-7 TRBV25-1
ASSPGTSEKLF TRBJ1-4 TRBV19
SARVQTEAF TRBJ1-1 TRBV20-1
ASSDNPSTDTQY TRBJ2-3 TRBV10-1
ASSMDRGFVSNQPQH TRBJ1-5 TRBV19
ASSLILSPNTEAF TRBJ1-1 TRBV5-4
ATSRSGYEQY TRBJ2-7 TRBV25-1
ASSQEIQAFSGNTIY TRBJ1-3 TRBV4-3
ASSLGGRGANVLT TRBJ2-6 TRBV7-2
AWSVQGYYGYT TRBJ1-2 TRBV30
ASSQSRPSPLH TRBJ1-6 TRBV23-1
ASSPQRGSYNEQF TRBJ2-1 TRBV7-3
ASSFGTGGSYEQY TRBJ2-7 TRBV7-9